This T cell receptor beta chain was recovered during a study of blood T cell repertoires in COVID-19. Whole-study context: PBMCs, B-cell-depleted T cells, or T cells provided the cDNA or gDNA that made up the material.

This CDR3 is 17 amino acids long. Germline V gene lookup returns CDR1 LGHNA and CDR2 YNFKEQ. V shed 0 bases and J 3 bases; nucleotides not matched to a gene: 8. Some clones are missing from TCRdb's copy, which holds only in-frame ones; the method was immunoSEQ multiplex PCR. This table has fewer than 200,000 clones, about 85% appearing once. The receptor was isolated from a man in his 60s who had recovered from COVID-19. J is TRBJ2-7 and V is TRBV4-2; TRBD2 agrees at 10 bases. The sequenced sample consisted of peripheral blood. The CDR3 region is CASSQDPLAGEDYEQYF. DNA for the CDR3: TGTGCCAGCAGCCAAGATCCCCTAGCGGGAGAGGACTACGAGCAGTACTTC.